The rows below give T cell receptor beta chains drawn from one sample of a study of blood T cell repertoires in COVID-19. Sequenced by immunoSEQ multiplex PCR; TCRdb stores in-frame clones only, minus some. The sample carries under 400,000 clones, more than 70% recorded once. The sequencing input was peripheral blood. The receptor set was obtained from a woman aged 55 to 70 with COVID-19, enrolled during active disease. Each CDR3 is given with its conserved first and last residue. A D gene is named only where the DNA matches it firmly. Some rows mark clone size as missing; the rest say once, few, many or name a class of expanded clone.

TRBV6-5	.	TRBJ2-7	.	CASSQGNEQYF	TGTGCCAGCAGCCAGGGGAACGAGCAGTACTTC
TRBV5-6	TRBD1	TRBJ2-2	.	CASSSTGVNTGELFF	TGTGCCAGCAGCTCGACAGGGGTAAACACCGGGGAGCTGTTTTTT
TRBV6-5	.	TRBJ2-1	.	CASSSLGAALYNEQFF	TGTGCCAGCAGTTCATTGGGGGCAGCCCTCTACAATGAGCAGTTCTTC
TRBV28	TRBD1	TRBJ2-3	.	CASSTRGQGAQYF	TGTGCCAGCAGTACTAGAGGACAGGGAGCGCAGTATTTT
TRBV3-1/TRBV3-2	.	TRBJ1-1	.	CASRGTLNTEAFF	TGTGCCAGCAGAGGGACTTTGAACACTGAAGCTTTCTTT
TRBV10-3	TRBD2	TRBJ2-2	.	CAISDRGGSTGELFF	TGTGCCATCAGTGACCGGGGGGGCAGCACCGGGGAGCTGTTTTTT
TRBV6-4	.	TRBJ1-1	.	CASSDPRTEEAFF	TGTGCCAGCAGTGACCCTCGGACTGAGGAAGCTTTCTTT
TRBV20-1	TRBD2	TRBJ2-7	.	CSASSDRGGSIYEQYF	TGCAGTGCGAGTTCGGACCGCGGGGGGTCGATATACGAGCAGTACTTC
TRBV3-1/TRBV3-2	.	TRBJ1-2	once	CASSQSPSAGLKGYTF	TGTGCCAGCAGCCAATCCCCGTCGGCAGGTCTAAAGGGCTACACCTTC
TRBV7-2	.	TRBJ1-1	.	CASSLGERGRGAFF	TGTGCCAGCAGCTTAGGGGAGAGGGGCCGGGGGGCTTTCTTT
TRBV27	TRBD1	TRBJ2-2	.	CASSFRTGAMNTGELFF	TGTGCCAGCAGTTTTCGGACAGGGGCCATGAACACCGGGGAGCTGTTTTTT
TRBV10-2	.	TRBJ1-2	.	CASSEGQGYGYTF	TGCGCCAGCAGTGAGGGACAAGGGTATGGCTACACCTTC
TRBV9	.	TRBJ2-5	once	CASSVDGTLLETQYF	TGTGCCAGCAGCGTAGATGGGACTTTACTAGAGACCCAGTACTTC
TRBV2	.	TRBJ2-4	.	CASSERLAKNIQYF	TGTGCCAGCAGTGAGCGGTTAGCCAAAAACATTCAGTACTTC
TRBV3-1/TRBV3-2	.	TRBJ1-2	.	CASSQDSTANYGYTF	TGTGCCAGCAGCCAAGATTCGACAGCTAACTATGGCTACACCTTC
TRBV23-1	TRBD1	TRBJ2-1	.	CASSREDRVPYNEQFF	TGCGCCAGCAGCAGAGAGGACAGGGTACCCTACAATGAGCAGTTCTTC
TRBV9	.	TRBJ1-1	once	CASSVAPTLNTEAFF	TGTGCCAGCAGCGTAGCTCCCACTCTGAACACTGAAGCTTTCTTT
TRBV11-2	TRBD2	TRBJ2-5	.	CASSFPGGGKETQYF	TGTGCCAGCAGCTTCCCCGGGGGGGGAAAAGAGACCCAGTACTTC
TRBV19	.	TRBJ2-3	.	CASSPDLGNTDTQYF	TGTGCCAGTAGTCCGGACTTGGGGAACACAGATACGCAGTATTTT
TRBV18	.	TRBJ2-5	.	CASSRTAQETQYF	TGTGCCAGCTCACGGACAGCTCAAGAGACCCAGTACTTC
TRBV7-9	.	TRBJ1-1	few	CASSPTGYEAFF	TGTGCCAGCAGCCCAACAGGGTATGAAGCTTTCTTT
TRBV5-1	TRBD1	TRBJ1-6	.	CASSVGQGRSNSPLHF	TGCGCCAGCAGCGTCGGACAGGGGCGGAGTAATTCACCCCTCCACTTT
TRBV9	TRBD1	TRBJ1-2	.	CASSSISGGYGYTF	TGTGCCAGCAGCTCAATTTCAGGGGGGTATGGCTACACCTTC
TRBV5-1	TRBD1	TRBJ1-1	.	CASSSSQGAPQAFF	TGCGCCAGCAGCTCCTCCCAGGGGGCTCCCCAAGCTTTCTTT
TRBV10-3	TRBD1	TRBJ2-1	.	CAINTGAVRNEQFF	TGTGCCATCAATACAGGGGCGGTGAGGAATGAGCAGTTCTTC
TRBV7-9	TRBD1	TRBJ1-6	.	CASSRLQGAQSPLHF	TGTGCCAGCAGCCGCTTACAGGGGGCACAATCACCCCTCCACTTT
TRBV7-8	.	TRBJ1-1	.	CASSARAGVNTEAFF	TGTGCCAGCAGCGCCCGTGCGGGGGTGAACACTGAAGCTTTCTTT
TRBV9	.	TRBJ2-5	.	CASSVSGAPAQETQYF	TGTGCCAGCAGCGTCTCAGGGGCCCCAGCACAAGAGACCCAGTACTTC
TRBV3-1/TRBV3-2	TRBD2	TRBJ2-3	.	CASSQDRPGLAIADTQYF	TGTGCCAGCAGCCAAGATCGGCCAGGACTAGCGATCGCAGATACGCAGTATTTT
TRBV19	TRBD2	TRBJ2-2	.	CASSILAGNTGELFF	TGTGCCAGTAGTATCCTAGCGGGGAACACCGGGGAGCTGTTTTTT
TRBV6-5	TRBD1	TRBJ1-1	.	CASSTRTGLNTEAFF	TGTGCCAGCAGTACGAGGACAGGACTGAACACTGAAGCTTTCTTT
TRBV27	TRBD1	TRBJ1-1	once	CASSFDRVRNTEAFF	TGTGCCAGCAGTTTCGACAGGGTCCGGAACACTGAAGCTTTCTTT
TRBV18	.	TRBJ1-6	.	CASSPPDKSLRNSPLHF	TGTGCCAGCTCACCACCGGACAAGAGCCTGAGGAATTCACCCCTCCACTTT
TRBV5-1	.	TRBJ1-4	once	CASSLAPGSREKLFF	TGCGCCAGCAGCTTGGCCCCAGGGTCTCGGGAAAAACTGTTTTTT
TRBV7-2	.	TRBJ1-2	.	CASSLESGPGGYTF	TGTGCCAGCAGCTTAGAATCAGGGCCGGGTGGCTACACCTTC
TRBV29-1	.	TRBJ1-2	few	CSVSYHGQTANYGYTF	TGCAGCGTTAGTTATCACGGACAGACAGCTAACTATGGCTACACCTTC
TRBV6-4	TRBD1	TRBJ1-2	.	CASSGGYGQGFGYTF	TGTGCCAGCAGTGGGGGTTACGGACAGGGTTTTGGCTACACCTTC
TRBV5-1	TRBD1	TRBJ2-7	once	CASSSMGQGGNEQYF	TGCGCCAGCAGCTCCATGGGACAGGGTGGCAACGAGCAGTACTTC
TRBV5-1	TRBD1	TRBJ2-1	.	CASRTTGGNEQFF	TGCGCCAGCAGAACGACAGGGGGCAATGAGCAGTTCTTC
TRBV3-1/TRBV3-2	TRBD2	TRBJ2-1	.	CASNKERAGGPRDEQFF	TGTGCCAGCAATAAGGAGCGAGCGGGGGGGCCTCGAGATGAGCAGTTCTTC
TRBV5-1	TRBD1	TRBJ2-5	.	CASSGGQLETQYF	TGCGCCAGCAGCGGGGGACAGTTGGAGACCCAGTACTTC
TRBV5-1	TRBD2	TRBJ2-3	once	CASTRSGDTQYF	TGCGCCAGCACCCGTAGCGGGGATACGCAGTATTTT
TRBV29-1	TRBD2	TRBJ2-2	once	CSARTSGGSTGELFF	TGCAGCGCCCGGACTAGCGGGGGGTCGACCGGGGAGCTGTTTTTT
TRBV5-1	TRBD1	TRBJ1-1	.	CASSLDDRVGTEAFF	TGCGCCAGCAGCCTGGACGACAGGGTGGGCACTGAAGCTTTCTTT
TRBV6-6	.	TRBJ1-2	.	CASSYGQFYGYTF	TGTGCCAGCAGCTATGGACAGTTCTATGGCTACACCTTC
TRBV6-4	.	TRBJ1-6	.	CASAAVGGNYNSPLHF	TGTGCCAGCGCCGCCGTCGGGGGGAACTATAATTCACCCCTCCACTTT
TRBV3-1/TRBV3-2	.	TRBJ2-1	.	CASSPSSFWGGAKNEQFF	TGTGCCAGCAGCCCGTCGAGTTTCTGGGGGGGGGCGAAGAATGAACAGTTCTTC
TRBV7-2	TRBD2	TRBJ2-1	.	CASSLIAGGYNEQFF	TGTGCCAGCAGCTTAATAGCGGGGGGATACAATGAGCAGTTCTTC
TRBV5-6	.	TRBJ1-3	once	CASSPLNSGNTIYF	TGTGCCAGCAGCCCACTTAACTCTGGAAACACCATATATTTT
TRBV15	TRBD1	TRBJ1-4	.	CATSRYPGQGGVATNEKLFF	TGTGCCACCAGCAGATACCCGGGACAGGGAGGAGTTGCAACTAATGAAAAACTGTTTTTT
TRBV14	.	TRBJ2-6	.	CASTTGLGGANVLTF	TGTGCCAGCACCACAGGGTTGGGTGGGGCCAACGTCCTGACTTTC
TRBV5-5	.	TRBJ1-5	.	CASSLGRVLSHQPQHF	TGTGCCAGCAGCTTGGGTCGGGTCCTCTCCCATCAGCCCCAGCATTTT
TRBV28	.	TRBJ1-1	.	CASSLLDRFGGAFF	TGTGCCAGCAGTTTACTCGACAGATTCGGGGGAGCTTTCTTT
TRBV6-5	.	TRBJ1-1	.	CASSWALNTEAFF	TGTGCCAGCTCATGGGCCTTGAACACTGAAGCTTTCTTT
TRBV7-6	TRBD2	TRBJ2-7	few	CASSLGTSVSYEQYF	TGTGCCAGCAGCTTAGGGACTAGCGTCTCCTACGAGCAGTACTTC
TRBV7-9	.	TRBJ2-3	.	CASSPRMGGAFRTDTQYF	TGTGCCAGCAGCCCACGGATGGGGGGGGCGTTTCGCACAGATACGCAGTATTTT
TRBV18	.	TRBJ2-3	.	CASSPSQGRGTDTQYF	TGTGCCAGCTCACCCTCGCAGGGTAGGGGCACAGATACGCAGTATTTT